Below, 26 T cell receptor beta chains from the same sample are listed, as sequenced in a study of tissue T cells after allogeneic stem cell transplantation. This table comes from immunoSEQ multiplex PCR, and its TCRdb copy is limited to in-frame clones, with some not included. The data hold some 19,000 clones, with roughly three quarters observed a single time. The sequenced sample consisted of blood. These receptors all come from a female BALB/c mouse in good health. This line is of MHC haplotype H2-d.

Turning to this clone: All gene names here are mouse names. The read finishes 1 residue shy of the CDR3 end, and the germline J gene is used to complete it. This sequence joins TRBV31 and TRBJ2-3; 8 bases match TRBD2. V lost 2 bases, J lost 4 bases, and 5 bases stayed unmatched. CDR3 length: 14 amino acids. Germline lookup yields CDR1 GKSSPN and CDR2 SITVG. The DNA read from the CDR3 is TGTGCCTGGAGTTCTGGGGGGAAGACAGAAACGCTGTAT. This encodes CAWSSGGKTETLY. The whole CDR3 sequence is CAWSSGGKTETLYF.

As concerns this clone: Any gene name here is a mouse gene name. Read data end 1 residue before the CDR3 end; the end is taken from the germline J gene. The rearrangement uses TRBV4 and TRBJ2-7, with 11 positions matching TRBD2. Germline lookup yields CDR1 LGHDT and CDR2 YNNKQL (reference sequence). V lost 5 bases to trimming and J lost 4 bases; unmatched junction nucleotides: 4. The CDR3 has 14 amino acids. The covered CDR3 bases are TGTGCCAGCAGCCGCCGGGACTGGGGGTATGAACAGTAC. This sequence encodes CASSRRDWGYEQY. The CDR3 as a whole reads CASSRRDWGYEQYF.

A word on this clone: Germline and genes here are mouse. The sequenced CDR3 bases are TGTGCCAGCAGTGGACAGGGGGCCGGGCAGCTCTAC. This encodes CASSGQGAGQLY. The entire CDR3 protein is CASSGQGAGQLYF. The chain uses TRBV13-3 and TRBJ2-2; 9 positions agree with TRBD1. The read terminates 1 residue ahead of where the CDR3 ends, so the germline J gene completes it. Unmatched junction bases numbered 0, after V lost 3 bases and J lost 6 bases. This CDR3 has 13 amino acids. Germline assignment: CDR1 NNHDY and CDR2 SYVADS.

Note on this clone: Gene names and germline match the mouse. From the germline J gene comes the end of the CDR3, since the read stops 1 residue before it. The V gene is TRBV1, the J gene TRBJ1-4, with TRBD1 matching 7 bases. The CDR3 runs 14 residues. The junction had 1 base not matched to a gene; V was cut back by 3 bases and J by 3 bases. Germline values: CDR1 NSQYPW, CDR2 LRSPGD (reference sequence). CDR3: CTCSAGTANERLFF. CDR3 DNA (partial): TGCACCTGCAGTGCGGGGACAGCCAACGAAAGATTATTT.

As concerns this clone: The genes are named according to mouse. The read falls 1 residue short of the CDR3 end, and the missing part is taken from the germline J gene. The chain employs TRBV5 and TRBJ2-2; 8 nucleotides match TRBD1. The CDR3 is 15 amino acids. The germline V gene encodes CDR1 LGHNA and CDR2 YNLKQL (reference sequence). Germline trimming cut 4 bases from V and 0 bases from J; bases unmatched to any gene: 1. The CDR3 is CASSPQGANTGQLYF. The CDR3 bases that were read are TGTGCCAGCAGCCCACAGGGGGCAAACACCGGGCAGCTCTAC.

This clone was detected only once. A junction boundary mismatches the germline segment, possibly from a read error. Gene names refer to mouse genes. With the read ending 1 residue before the CDR3 end, the germline J gene is used to fill in that end. The J gene is TRBJ2-5, the V gene TRBV13-2, with 7 bases that match TRBD2. Germline V lookup: CDR1 NNHNN, CDR2 SYGAGS (reference sequence). The CDR3 spans 13 residues. The CDR3 protein is CASGGGNQNTQYF. Partial CDR3 DNA: TGTGCCAGCGGGGGGGGGAACCAAAACACCCAGTAC.

With respect to this clone: Each gene name is a mouse one. The covered CDR3 bases are TGTGCCAGCGGTTCCAACCAAGACACCCAGTAC. This codes for CASGSNQDTQY. In full, the CDR3 reads CASGSNQDTQYF. The gene calls are TRBV13-2 and TRBJ2-5; D gene unclear. The read terminates 1 residue ahead of where the CDR3 ends, so the germline J gene completes it. Germline CDR1 reads NNHNN; CDR2 reads SYGAGS (reference sequence). V was pared by 4 bases and J by 0 bases, with 3 bases between. The length of the CDR3 is 12 residues.

As for this clone: Mouse germline and gene names are used. The read falls 1 residue short of the CDR3 end, and the missing part is taken from the germline J gene. The J gene is TRBJ2-4, the V gene TRBV19, with 12 bases matching TRBD2. V shed 7 bases and J 0 bases; nucleotides not matched to a gene: 3. This CDR3 is built from 15 residues. The germline V gene encodes CDR1 FNHDT and CDR2 SITEND (reference sequence). The CDR3 is CASADWGGSQNTLYF. The part of the CDR3 DNA that was read is TGTGCCAGCGCGGACTGGGGGGGTAGTCAAAACACCTTGTAC.

This clone has more than one count but fewer than ten. Here the gene names and germline are mouse. The CDR3 end lies 1 residue beyond the end of the read and is filled in from the germline J gene. Different DNA sequences within this sample yield the same CDR3. The chain employs TRBV5 and TRBJ1-2; D is ambiguous. The CDR3 runs to 15 residues. The germline V gene has CDR1 LGHNA and CDR2 YNLKQL (reference sequence). Trimming took 0 bases from V and 0 from J, leaving 8 bases between them. CDR3 residues: CASSQDLGSNSDYTF. Incomplete CDR3 DNA: TGTGCCAGCAGCCAAGATTTGGGTTCAAACTCCGACTACACC.

Regarding this clone: The gene names given are mouse names. Read data end 1 residue before the CDR3 end; the end is taken from the germline J gene. This chain uses TRBV13-2 with TRBJ2-7, with 13 bases lining up with TRBD2. This CDR3 region has 14 residues. The trim removed 5 bases at V and 2 bases at J, leaving 1 base unmatched. Per the germline V gene, CDR1 is NNHNN and CDR2 is SYGAGS (reference sequence). The covered CDR3 bases are TGTGCCAGCGGGGACTGGGGGGGCGCCTATGAACAGTAC. This gives the protein CASGDWGGAYEQY. The whole CDR3 protein is CASGDWGGAYEQYF.

Turning to this clone: The genes are named according to mouse. The read finishes 1 residue shy of the CDR3 end, and the germline J gene is used to complete it. The chain carries TRBV5 and TRBJ1-3; TRBD1 matches 7 bases. CDR1 LGHNA and CDR2 YNLKQL come from the germline V gene (reference sequence). Losses at the gene ends were 0 bases for V and 0 bases for J; bases not matched to a gene: 5. This CDR3 comprises 17 residues. This chain's CDR3 is CASSQEAGGNSGNTLYF. Incomplete CDR3 DNA: TGTGCCAGCAGCCAAGAAGCAGGGGGGAATTCTGGAAATACGCTCTAT.

On this clone: Gene names are mouse gene names. Read sequence stops 1 residue before the CDR3 end, and the germline J gene provides the missing end. The rearrangement joins TRBV24 to TRBJ2-7, with 8 bases aligning to TRBD2. The CDR3 is 16 amino acids. V shed 1 base, J shed 0 bases, and the junction held 5 bases outside the gene matches. Germline values: CDR1 KGHTA, CDR2 FRNEEI. CDR3 residues: CASSLSGGPSSYEQYF. Partial CDR3 DNA: TGTGCCAGCAGTCTGTCTGGGGGGCCGAGCTCCTATGAACAGTAC.

Worth noting for this clone: All gene names here are mouse names. Read data end 1 residue before the CDR3 end; the end is taken from the germline J gene. The chain joins TRBV1 to TRBJ2-3, with 7 bases lining up with TRBD2. Looked up from germline, CDR1 is NSQYPW and CDR2 is LRSPGD (reference sequence). This CDR3 is built from 15 residues. V lost 5 bases, J lost 0 bases, and 5 bases stayed unmatched. CDR3 DNA (partial): TGCACCTGCAGTTTCGGACTGGCTAGTGCAGAAACGCTGTAT. This codes for CTCSFGLASAETLY. The complete CDR3 sequence is CTCSFGLASAETLYF.

On this clone: Genes here carry mouse names. CDR3 DNA (partial): TGTGCCAGCAGTATAGGGGGGGGAGGAAATACGCTCTAT. Its protein is CASSIGGGGNTLY. From start to end, the CDR3 is CASSIGGGGNTLYF. This sequence joins TRBV19 and TRBJ1-3, with D perhaps matching TRBD1 (5 bases). The read terminates 1 residue before the CDR3 end, so the remaining end is supplied by the germline J gene. CDR1 is FNHDT, CDR2 SITEND, per germline (reference sequence). The CDR3 totals 14 residues. Between the trimmed V and J ends, which lost 0 bases and 4 bases, there was a span of 8 bases. Drawing the rest from reference TRBV19 and TRBJ1-3, the complete variable domain is GGIITQTPKFLIGQEGQKLTLKCQQNFNHDTMYWYRQDSGKGLRLIYYSITENDLQKGDLSEGYDASREKKSSFSLTVTSAQKNEMAVFLCASSIGGGGNTLYFGEGSRLIVV.

This clone came up a few times. The genes and germline here are from mouse. The CDR3 is cut off 1 residue early in the read; its end comes from the germline J gene. The chain is built from TRBV2 and TRBJ1-4, with TRBD1 matching 8 bases. Germline CDR1 is LGHNA and CDR2 is YSYQKL. V lost 4 bases and J lost 3; bases outside the gene matches: 4. This CDR3 contains 15 residues. CDR3 bases read: TGTGCCAGCAGCCCCTCAGGGGGCGCCAACGAAAGATTATTT. The encoded protein is CASSPSGGANERLF. The full CDR3 protein reads CASSPSGGANERLFF.

About this clone: Genes here carry mouse names. The CDR3 end falls 1 residue outside the read, so it is completed with the germline J gene. This chain links TRBV19 with TRBJ2-7; D is perhaps TRBD1 or TRBD2 (5 bases each). V lost 5 bases to trimming and J lost 7 bases, with 13 bases between them. The germline V gene encodes CDR1 FNHDT and CDR2 SITEND (reference sequence). This CDR3 comprises 12 residues. CDR3 region: CASRRDVGEQYF. The CDR3 bases that were read are TGTGCCAGCAGACGGGACGTGGGAGAACAGTAC.

This clone showed up just once. Genes and germline are mouse. Sequencing ends 1 residue short of the CDR3 end; the germline J gene provides the rest. This rearrangement joins TRBV13-2 to TRBJ1-1; D is perhaps TRBD1 (6 bases). V lost 2 bases to trimming and J lost 3 bases, with 8 bases between them. The CDR3 sequence is 13 residues long. The germline gives CDR1 NNHNN, CDR2 SYGAGS (reference sequence). The sequenced part of the CDR3 DNA is TGTGCCAGCGGTGACCACAGGGACACAGAAGTCTTC. Its protein is CASGDHRDTEVF. The whole CDR3 is CASGDHRDTEVFF.

On this clone: The genes and germline here are from mouse. Read coverage stops 1 residue before the CDR3 terminus; the germline J gene supplies the remainder. This chain links TRBV13-1 with TRBJ2-5, with TRBD2 identical over 11 bases. V lost 3 bases to trimming and J lost 2 bases; unmatched junction nucleotides: 2. Germline V lookup: CDR1 NSHNY, CDR2 SYGAGN. This CDR3 has 15 residues. The CDR3 loop is CASSGTGGSQDTQYF. CDR3 bases read: TGTGCCAGCAGTGGGACTGGGGGGAGCCAAGACACCCAGTAC.

A note on this clone: Gene and germline names: mouse. The read halts 1 residue ahead of the CDR3 end, with the missing end drawn from the germline J gene. The genes are TRBV13-3 and TRBJ2-5, with TRBD2 identical over 10 bases. From germline, CDR1 is NNHDY and CDR2 SYVADS. Germline trimming cut 4 bases from V and 3 bases from J; bases unmatched to any gene: 2. This CDR3 region has 14 residues. The part of the CDR3 DNA that was read is TGTGCCAGCAGTAGGACTGGGGGTCAAGACACCCAGTAC. This encodes CASSRTGGQDTQY. In full, the CDR3 is CASSRTGGQDTQYF.

Details on this clone: The gene names here belong to mouse. The CDR3 extends 1 residue past the end of the read, so its final part is completed from the germline J gene. V and J are TRBV13-2 and TRBJ2-7; TRBD2 aligns across 9 bases. This CDR3 is built from 14 residues. The V gene's germline CDR1 is NNHNN and CDR2 SYGAGS (reference sequence). The V segment lost 5 bases and the J segment 3 bases; nucleotides outside the gene matches: 6. CDR3 DNA (partial): TGTGCCAGCGGGTTCCGGGACTGGGTCTATGAACAGTAC. Translated, it gives CASGFRDWVYEQY. The entire CDR3 protein reads CASGFRDWVYEQYF.

In the case of this clone: Mouse gene names apply. The sequence runs out 1 residue before the end of the CDR3; the remainder is reconstructed from the germline J gene. This chain connects TRBV31 to TRBJ1-1, with D maybe TRBD1 (6 bases). Germline V CDR1 and CDR2: GKSSPN, SITVG. The length of the CDR3 is 13 residues. V was shortened by 2 bases and J by 0 bases, with 7 bases between the two germline ends. Partial CDR3 DNA: TGTGCCTGGAGTGGACAGACAAACACAGAAGTCTTC. This sequence encodes CAWSGQTNTEVF. The entire CDR3 is CAWSGQTNTEVFF.

A remark on this clone: Gene names refer to mouse genes. The CDR3 end is not reached by the read, which stops 1 residue before it; the germline J gene fills it in. This chain connects TRBV13-3 to TRBJ2-7; 7 bases map to TRBD1. The ends lost 3 bases at V and 7 bases at J; junction bases unmatched: 10. CDR1 is NNHDY and CDR2 is SYVADS in the germline V gene. This CDR3 is built from 14 residues. The covered CDR3 bases are TGTGCCAGCAGTGGGGGACAGTGTAGATGGGAACAGTAC. This codes for CASSGGQCRWEQY. The CDR3, in full, reads CASSGGQCRWEQYF.

Regarding this clone: Gene labels here are mouse ones. CDR3 DNA (partial): TGTGCCAGCAGTTCCTTCTGGGGGCAAGACACCCAGTAC. Residues: CASSSFWGQDTQY. The entire CDR3 protein is CASSSFWGQDTQYF. The chain joins TRBV14 to TRBJ2-5; 7 bases map to TRBD2. The read terminates 1 residue ahead of where the CDR3 ends, so the germline J gene completes it. The germline V gene has CDR1 SGHDT and CDR2 FRDEAV. V was clipped by 3 bases and J by 3 bases; unmatched bases: 4. This CDR3 comprises 14 residues.

A note on this clone: The genes and germline here are from mouse. The sequenced fragment ends 1 residue before the CDR3 boundary, so the rest is inferred from the germline J gene. Other DNA variants within this sample encode the same CDR3. This chain joins TRBV5 and TRBJ2-3; possibly TRBD1 for D (5 bases). V lost 0 bases to trimming and J lost 6 bases, with 10 bases between them. The CDR3 extends over 14 amino acids. The germline V gene has CDR1 LGHNA and CDR2 YNLKQL (reference sequence). CDR3 bases read: TGTGCCAGCAGCCAAGATGGCAGGGAGGAAACGCTGTAT. It is translated as CASSQDGREETLY. The whole CDR3 protein reads CASSQDGREETLYF.

Turning to this clone: Gene names are the mouse ones. The sequence runs out 1 residue before the end of the CDR3; the remainder is reconstructed from the germline J gene. This chain connects TRBV5 to TRBJ2-5; tentatively, D is TRBD2 (6 bases). V was pared by 0 bases and J by 2 bases, with 9 bases between. The germline V gene has CDR1 LGHNA and CDR2 YNLKQL (reference sequence). This CDR3 is 15 amino acids long. Incomplete CDR3 DNA: TGTGCCAGCAGCCAAGATAACTGGGCCCAAGACACCCAGTAC. Translating gives CASSQDNWAQDTQY. The entire CDR3 protein is CASSQDNWAQDTQYF.

About this clone itself: The gene symbols are mouse symbols. The CDR3 protein is CASSFMGYSAETLYF. The CDR3 DNA, read in part, is TGTGCCAGCAGCTTTATGGGGTATAGTGCAGAAACGCTGTAT. The V and J genes are TRBV4 and TRBJ2-3, with D possibly being TRBD2 (5 bases). The CDR3 end is not reached by the read, which stops 1 residue before it; the germline J gene fills it in. The CDR3 consists of 15 residues. Trimming cost V 4 bases and J 0 bases, with 11 bases left between them. Germline V gene sequence: CDR1 LGHDT, CDR2 YNNKQL (reference sequence).